The present T cell receptor (beta chain) was sequenced within a study of cytomegalovirus exposure and HLA in healthy donors. A multiplex PCR was run with 60 Vbeta primers and 13 Jbeta primers. Profiling relied on immunoSEQ multiplex PCR, and the TCRdb table lists in-frame clones only, not all of them. Here the sample spans 150,000 to 200,000 clones, more than 75% being singletons. The CDR3 is made up of 15 amino acids. V gave up 3 bases and J gave up 0 bases, with 12 bases separating them. Germline assignment: CDR1 MDHEN and CDR2 SYDVKM. Donors were ostensibly healthy at sampling, although undocumented immune exposures were probable.

The V and J genes are TRBV28 and TRBJ2-7; tentatively, D is TRBD1 (6 bases). Sequencing was done on a sample of PBMCs. The receptor's source is a woman aged 30 to 39 in good health and CMV-seropositive. Here the CDR3 DNA reads TGTGCCAGCAGTTTCCCGGGACACAACTCCTACGAGCAGTACTTC. This encodes CASSFPGHNSYEQYF.